The 20 T cell receptor beta chains in this list originate from one sample, sequenced in a study of OX40 agonist ivuxolimab in advanced cancers. The library was made by the immunoSEQ multiplex PCR assay. Drawn from immuneACCESS, this table holds only the in-frame rearrangements with V and J called that TCRdb kept. Clones are partly lost; checked studies trace under half to an unresolved V gene and leave the rest unexplained. For this sample the table gives 90,000 or so clones, of which more than 80% were detected only once. Of the sample, more than 7.5% falls within the top ten clones. The sample was CD4+ or CD8+ T cells sorted from blood, taken in a trial of the OX40 agonist ivuxolimab. The source is an adult with an advanced solid tumor such as melanoma, head and neck, liver or kidney cancer.

The chain couples TRBV30 to TRBJ1-6, with TRBD1 as a possible D gene (5 bases). CDR1 and CDR2 from the germline V gene are GTSNPN and SVGIG (reference sequence). Between the trimmed V and J ends, which lost 2 bases and 10 bases, there was a span of 12 bases. The CDR3 covers 13 residues. CDR3 residues: CAWSLGGESPLHF. CDR3 nucleotide sequence: TGTGCCTGGAGTCTTGGGGGGGAATCACCCCTCCACTTT. The whole variable domain, filled in from reference TRBV30 and TRBJ1-6, reads SQTIHQWPATLVQPVGSPLSLECTVEGTSNPNLYWYRQAAGRGLQLLFYSVGIGQISSEVPQNLSASRPQDRQFILSSKKLLLSDSGFYLCAWSLGGESPLHFGNGTRLTVT.

This clone was found a few times. The chain combines TRBV6-6 with TRBJ2-2, with D uncertain. CDR1 and CDR2 from the germline V gene are MNHNY and SVGAGI (reference sequence). The CDR3 is made up of 16 amino acids. With 4 bases removed from V and 1 base from J, the gap between germline ends came to 13 bases. The CDR3 protein is CASSFLKAGNTGELFF. CDR3 sequence (DNA): TGTGCCAGCAGTTTTCTAAAGGCAGGGAACACCGGGGAGCTGTTTTTT.

V gene TRBV4-3 combines with J gene TRBJ2-1; D gene uncertain. Between the trimmed V and J ends, which lost 4 bases and 9 bases, there was a span of 13 bases. The CDR3 is made up of 13 amino acids. CDR1 and CDR2 from the germline V gene are LGHNA and YSLEER. The CDR3 nucleotides read TGCGCCAGCAGCCCGACCGCGTACGGTGAGCAGTTCTTC. It codes for CASSPTAYGEQFF.

The chain is built from TRBV28 and TRBJ2-1; TRBD2 matches 7 bases. V was clipped by 2 bases and J by 4 bases; unmatched bases: 2. This CDR3 region has 14 residues. Germline loops: CDR1 MDHEN, CDR2 SYDVKM. CDR3 DNA sequence: TGTGCCAGCAGTTTACTAGCGGCATACAATGAGCAGTTCTTC. Translated: CASSLLAAYNEQFF.

The chain carries TRBV6-1 and TRBJ2-7, with D perhaps matching TRBD2 (5 bases). The germline V gene encodes CDR1 MNHNS and CDR2 SASEGT. The CDR3 has 16 residues. With 7 bases removed from V and 4 bases from J, the gap between germline ends came to 23 bases. CDR3 DNA sequence: TGTGCCAGCAATGATCCCCTCACGAGCGGAAAATACGAGCAGTACTTC. Translated, it gives CASNDPLTSGKYEQYF.

DNA of the CDR3: TGTGCCAGCAGTCCAGGGGCCGGGGGCCTTTCACCCCTCCACTTT. Translated: CASSPGAGGLSPLHF. The chain is built from TRBV6-5 and TRBJ1-6; D perhaps matches TRBD1 (6 bases). The CDR3 runs to 15 residues. In germline, CDR1 is MNHEY, CDR2 SVGAGI. V lost 5 bases and J lost 9, with 17 bases in between.

CDR3 DNA: TGTGCCAGTAGTTCTTTGGGGACAGGGGGCGGCTACACCTTC. Translation gives CASSSLGTGGGYTF. V is TRBV19 and J is TRBJ1-2; 12 bases agree with TRBD1. This CDR3 is 14 amino acids long. Germline V gives CDR1 LNHDA, CDR2 SQIVND (reference sequence). Unmatched junction bases numbered 6, after V lost 5 bases and J lost 8 bases.

The V call is TRBV4-1, the J call TRBJ1-5; the D is unclear. Germline values: CDR1 MGHRA, CDR2 YSYEKL. The germline V and J ends were trimmed by 4 bases and 5 bases, with 21 bases remaining between them. The CDR3 loop spans 17 amino acids. The DNA for the CDR3 is TGCGCCAGCAGCCCGGGGAGGTCTCGGGGTGGGGATCAGCCCCAGCATTTT. Its protein product is CASSPGRSRGGDQPQHF.

This chain links TRBV9 with TRBJ2-1, with TRBD2 matching 7 bases. Germline lookup yields CDR1 SGDLS and CDR2 YYNGEE. V gave up 4 bases and J gave up 10 bases; unmatched junction bases: 8. The CDR3 loop spans 13 amino acids. The CDR3 DNA sequence: TGTGCCAGCAGCTCCGGACTAGTTGACGAGCAGTTCTTC. The encoded protein is CASSSGLVDEQFF. The full variable domain, rest sourced from reference TRBV9 and TRBJ2-1, is DSGVTQTPKHLITATGQRVTLRCSPRSGDLSVYWYQQSLDQGLQFLIQYYNGEERAKGNILERFSAQQFPDLHSELNLSSLELGDSALYFCASSSGLVDEQFFGPGTRLTVL.

CDR3 in amino acids: CASSLGQIGYEQYF. CDR3 DNA: TGTGCCAGCAGCCTCGGACAAATCGGCTACGAGCAGTACTTC. The rearrangement links TRBV9 to TRBJ2-7; weak D call: TRBD1 (5 bases). Germline V gives CDR1 SGDLS, CDR2 YYNGEE. Trimming stripped 4 bases from V and 3 bases from J, with 14 bases between. The CDR3 loop spans 14 amino acids.

The chain's CDR3 is CASSPTGILGYEQYV. DNA for the CDR3: TGTGCCAGCAGCCCGACAGGAATCCTAGGGTACGAGCAGTACGTC. The chain uses TRBV5-5 and TRBJ2-7; D may be TRBD1 (6 bases). The CDR3 totals 15 residues. Trimming left V 4 bases short and J 4 bases short, with 18 bases between. The germline gives CDR1 SGHKS, CDR2 YYEKEE (reference sequence).

V and J are TRBV28 and TRBJ2-1; 11 bases match TRBD2. V trimming: 3 bases; J trimming: 4 bases; junction bases outside the gene matches: 11. Germline V gene data show CDR1 as MDHEN and CDR2 as SYDVKM. The CDR3 is 18 amino acids. The CDR3 sequence is CASSFFSGGARFYNEQFF. The CDR3 bases are TGTGCCAGCAGTTTCTTTAGCGGGGGGGCGAGATTTTACAATGAGCAGTTCTTC.

In this sample, this clone turned up once. The V gene is TRBV9, the J gene TRBJ2-1; 9 positions agree with TRBD1. The CDR3 is 14 residues long. Germline values: CDR1 SGDLS, CDR2 YYNGEE. The trim removed 3 bases at V and 7 bases at J, leaving 5 bases unmatched. In DNA form, the CDR3 reads TGTGCCAGCAGCGCCGGGACAGGGATGAATGAGCAGTTCTTC. This codes for CASSAGTGMNEQFF. Full variable domain (rest looked up from reference TRBV9 and TRBJ2-1): DSGVTQTPKHLITATGQRVTLRCSPRSGDLSVYWYQQSLDQGLQFLIQYYNGEERAKGNILERFSAQQFPDLHSELNLSSLELGDSALYFCASSAGTGMNEQFFGPGTRLTVL.

V usage is TRBV28 and J usage is TRBJ1-6; D is ambiguous. V was cut by 5 bases and J by 11 bases, with 10 bases left in between. The CDR3 loop spans 12 amino acids. Germline V gene sequence: CDR1 MDHEN, CDR2 SYDVKM. CDR3 amino acids: CASSPSRTPLHF. CDR3 DNA: TGTGCCAGCAGTCCATCCAGGACACCCCTCCACTTT.

This chain uses TRBV29-1 with TRBJ2-3, with TRBD2 matching over 16 bases. The germline CDR1 and CDR2 sequences are SQVTM and ANQGSEA. This CDR3 region has 18 residues. The J segment lost 0 bases and the V segment lost 6 bases, leaving 9 bases of the junction unmatched. Written as DNA, the CDR3 is TGCAGCGTGGGGGGACTAGCGGGAGGGAGTGCTAGCACAGATACGCAGTATTTT. This translates into CSVGGLAGGSASTDTQYF.

The rearrangement links TRBV4-1 to TRBJ1-1; 8 bases are shared with TRBD1. The CDR3 has 17 amino acids. V lost 4 bases and J lost 0; bases outside the gene matches: 10. Germline lookup yields CDR1 MGHRA and CDR2 YSYEKL. The CDR3 nucleotides read TGCGCCAGCAGCCGTCGGACAGGGACTCAAGTGAACACTGAAGCTTTCTTT. Its translation: CASSRRTGTQVNTEAFF.

The chain carries TRBV4-1 and TRBJ2-3; D is possibly TRBD2 (5 bases). The length of the CDR3 is 17 residues. V lost 2 bases and J 4 bases, leaving 19 bases between the germline ends. Looked up from germline, CDR1 is MGHRA and CDR2 is YSYEKL. The CDR3 is CASSQTPPEGEADTQYF. The CDR3 region has the DNA TGCGCCAGCAGCCAAACCCCCCCTGAGGGAGAAGCAGATACGCAGTATTTT.

CDR3: CASSLEGSSSYNSPLHF. The CDR3 bases are TGTGCCAGCAGCTTAGAAGGGTCTAGCTCCTATAATTCACCCCTCCACTTT. The chain links TRBV11-2 to TRBJ1-6; no reliable D call. This CDR3 has 17 amino acids. The ends were cut back, 0 bases at V and 0 bases at J, with 9 bases in the middle. The germline gives CDR1 SGHAT, CDR2 FQNNGV.

The V gene is TRBV28, the J gene TRBJ1-2; 11 bases agree with TRBD1. The CDR3 length is 13 residues. Losses at the gene ends were 4 bases for V and 8 bases for J; bases not matched to a gene: 3. CDR1 and CDR2 (germline): MDHEN, SYDVKM. In nucleotides, the CDR3 is TGTGCCAGCAGTTGGGACAGGGGGGGAGGCTACACCTTC. This sequence encodes CASSWDRGGGYTF.

The chain carries TRBV9 and TRBJ1-1; D remains ambiguous. The CDR3 is made up of 14 amino acids. Germline V CDR1 and CDR2: SGDLS, YYNGEE. Trimming removed 4 bases from V and 4 bases from J, with 14 bases in between. The CDR3 DNA reads as TGTGCCAGCAGCCTAACACCCGGTGTCACTGAAGCTTTCTTT. It translates to CASSLTPGVTEAFF.